This T cell receptor (beta chain) was observed in a study of blood T cell repertoires in COVID-19. Study summary: Samples representing acute and convalescent COVID-19 were sourced from the United States, Italy and Spain. Sources were T cells, B-cell-depleted T cells, or PBMCs; the material itself was cDNA or gDNA.

The V and J ends lost 5 bases and 2 bases, in that order; junction bases with no gene match: 5. Germline assignment: CDR1 SEHNR and CDR2 FQNEAQ (reference sequence). The CDR3 extends over 14 amino acids. The authors' processing: Amplification from reference gene primers served as the basis for estimated nucleated cell counts. Only in-frame clones appear in the TCRdb table, and some are missing; sequencing was by immunoSEQ multiplex PCR. V and J calls and clone size follow that table, whereas D and trimming were derived from the DNA. This sample has about 230,000 clones, with approximately 87% found just once.

This receptor was obtained from a woman in her sixties or seventies with active or convalescent COVID-19. Sequencing was carried out using peripheral blood. The V gene is TRBV7-9, the J gene TRBJ2-5; 7 bases agree with TRBD1. CDR3 in DNA: TGTGCCAGCAGCATACCGGGACAGCAAGAGACCCAGTACTTC. Residues: CASSIPGQQETQYF.